This entry lists 30 T cell receptor beta chains sequenced from one sample in a study of T cell responses to AZD1222 COVID-19 vaccine. The assay was immunoSEQ multiplex PCR, and TCRdb's table has in-frame clones only and misses some. Of about 180,000 clones listed, approximately 92% are singletons. Specimen: peripheral blood, collected 28 days after the second dose of the MenACWY control vaccine. Receptors originate from an adult who received the MenACWY meningococcal vaccine as a control.

The rearrangement joins TRBV11-2 to TRBJ1-3; a weak D match, TRBD1 (5 bases). Deletions cut 6 bases from V and 2 bases from J, with 26 bases between. There are 19 residues in the CDR3. CDR1 SGHAT and CDR2 FQNNGV come from the germline V gene. CDR3 protein: CASSYTSRDLGLAGNTIYF. The DNA for the CDR3 is TGTGCCAGCAGTTATACTTCCCGGGACCTAGGACTAGCTGGAAACACCATATATTTT.

The rearrangement uses TRBV19 and TRBJ1-2; D is uncertain. CDR1 and CDR2 from the germline V gene are LNHDA and SQIVND (reference sequence). The CDR3 is 12 residues long. V lost 5 bases to trimming and J lost 7 bases, with 11 bases between them. The CDR3 DNA reads TGTGCCAGTAGTCCCAATCCTAGTGGCTACACCTTC. Its protein is CASSPNPSGYTF. Based on the CDR3 plus reference TRBV19 and TRBJ1-2, the full variable domain is DGGITQSPKYLFRKEGQNVTLSCEQNLNHDAMYWYRQDPGQGLRLIYYSQIVNDFQKGDIAEGYSVSREKKESFPLTVTSAQKNPTAFYLCASSPNPSGYTFGSGTRLTVV.

This CDR3 reads CASRAADADTQYF. DNA of the CDR3: TGTGCCTCGAGGGCCGCCGACGCAGATACGCAGTATTTT. The chain uses TRBV28 and TRBJ2-3, with TRBD2 as a possible D gene (5 bases). V lost 11 bases, J lost 4 bases, and 16 bases lay in between. The CDR3 contains 13 residues. Per germline, CDR1 MDHEN and CDR2 SYDVKM.

The DNA for the CDR3 is TGTGCCAGCAGCGTATCCCCTACAGGGAATCAGCCCCAGCATTTT. Its translation: CASSVSPTGNQPQHF. The rearrangement joins TRBV9 to TRBJ1-5; TRBD1 might be the D (6 bases). The CDR3 is 15 amino acids. Per germline, CDR1 SGDLS and CDR2 YYNGEE. Trimming pared 1 base from V and 4 bases from J, leaving 12 bases between.

This clone has just one count. The J gene is TRBJ2-4, the V gene TRBV10-3, with 8 positions matching TRBD1. After removal of 2 bases from V and 6 bases from J, the junction contained 9 bases not matched to a gene. This CDR3 region has 16 residues. CDR1 is ENHRY and CDR2 is SYGVKD in the germline V gene. The CDR3 here is CAISESLQGARNIQYF. In nucleotides, the CDR3 is TGTGCCATCAGTGAGAGCCTTCAGGGGGCTAGAAACATTCAGTACTTC.

The gene calls are TRBV7-2 and TRBJ1-2, with TRBD1 identical over 9 bases. Germline-derived CDR1 and CDR2 are SGHTA and FQGNSA. J was trimmed by 0 bases and V by 5 bases; bases with no gene match: 10. The CDR3 sequence is 17 residues long. In DNA form, the CDR3 reads TGTGCCAGCAGCCAGCCCGGGACAGGGTCCTCTAACTATGGCTACACCTTC. This translates into CASSQPGTGSSNYGYTF.

This chain links TRBV21-1 with TRBJ2-7; whether TRBD1, the table's D call, matches the DNA was not checked. TRBV21-1 is a known pseudogene. There are 15 residues in the CDR3. In nucleotides, the CDR3 is TGTGCCAGCAGCAAAGGACAGGGGGCGACCTACGAGCAGTACTTC. Protein product: CASSKGQGATYEQYF.

In this sample, this clone turned up once. The chain recombines TRBV12-3 or TRBV12-4 with TRBJ1-2; 7 bases are shared with TRBD1. The CDR3 has 13 amino acids. With V trimmed by 7 bases and J by 7 bases, 9 bases remained unmatched. This chain's CDR3 is CASTFSGTAGYTF. In nucleotides, the CDR3 is TGTGCCAGCACCTTTTCCGGGACAGCTGGCTACACCTTC.

Only one count was recorded for this clone. The chain uses TRBV24-1 and TRBJ2-1, with 9 nucleotides matching TRBD2. With V trimmed by 5 bases and J by 8 bases, 9 bases remained unmatched. CDR1 is KGHDR, CDR2 SFDVKD, per germline. CDR3 length: 15 residues. DNA for the CDR3: TGTGCCACCAGTGGGACTAGCGCAGGGCAGTATGAGCAGTTCTTC. Translating it yields CATSGTSAGQYEQFF.

The chain has TRBV12-3 or TRBV12-4 and TRBJ2-3; D unclear. This CDR3 spans 11 amino acids. The V and J ends lost 8 bases and 8 bases respectively, with 11 bases between them. CDR3 protein: CASGTWGTQYF. The CDR3 DNA sequence: TGTGCCAGCGGAACTTGGGGTACGCAGTATTTT.

The chain links TRBV18 to TRBJ2-7; 8 bases match TRBD1. This CDR3 comprises 15 residues. Trimming at V came to 3 bases and at J to 5 bases, leaving 9 bases not matched to a gene. CDR1 and CDR2 from the germline V gene are KGHSH and LQKENI. The DNA of the CDR3 is TGTGCCAGCTCACCCCTGACAGGGGCTGTCCACGAGCAGTACTTC. Translated, it gives CASSPLTGAVHEQYF. Looking up the rest from reference TRBV18 and TRBJ2-7 gives the full variable domain: NAGVMQNPRHLVRRRGQEARLRCSPMKGHSHVYWYRQLPEEGLKFMVYLQKENIIDESGMPKERFSAEFPKEGPSILRIQQVVRGDSAAYFCASSPLTGAVHEQYFGPGTRLTVT.

This rearrangement joins TRBV3-1 (or the pseudogene TRBV3-2) to TRBJ1-1; 9 bases map to TRBD1. CDR1 and CDR2 (germline): LGHDT, YNNKEL (reference sequence). This CDR3 region has 14 residues. J was trimmed by 5 bases and V by 4 bases; bases with no gene match: 5. CDR3 amino acids: CASSRDRAWTEAFF. CDR3 sequence (DNA): TGTGCCAGCAGCCGGGACAGGGCGTGGACTGAAGCTTTCTTT.

The chain links TRBV7-2 to TRBJ1-1, with TRBD1 identical over 7 bases. There are 15 residues in the CDR3. Germline CDR1 SGHTA, CDR2 FQGNSA. After removal of 2 bases from V and 3 bases from J, the junction contained 6 bases not matched to a gene. The CDR3 is CASSLSYRGDTEAFF. CDR3 DNA sequence: TGTGCCAGCAGCTTATCATACAGGGGAGACACTGAAGCTTTCTTT.

The chain combines TRBV7-2 with TRBJ2-1; no firm D call. Trimming shortened V by 1 base and J by 2 bases, and 9 bases separated the two germline ends. The length of the CDR3 is 15 residues. CDR1 SGHTA and CDR2 FQGNSA come from the germline V gene. CDR3 DNA sequence: TGTGCCAGCAGCTTAGTCGCCTGGACCTACAATGAGCAGTTCTTC. Its protein is CASSLVAWTYNEQFF.

This chain uses TRBV6-4 with TRBJ2-1; D is tentatively TRBD1 or TRBD2 (7 bases each). Germline lookup yields CDR1 MRHNA and CDR2 SNTAGT. CDR3 length: 15 amino acids. Trimming pared 4 bases from V and 4 bases from J, leaving 14 bases between. The CDR3 region has the DNA TGTGCCAGCAGTGTAGGGCAGGGGGGGTACAATGAGCAGTTCTTC. Translated: CASSVGQGGYNEQFF.

The CDR3 DNA sequence: TGTGCCAGCAGCCAGACGACAGGGGTCGGCTACACCTTC. This encodes CASSQTTGVGYTF. This chain joins TRBV3-1 (or the pseudogene TRBV3-2) and TRBJ1-2; 8 nucleotides align to TRBD1. The junction had 5 bases not matched to a gene; V was cut back by 3 bases and J by 8 bases. CDR1 LGHDT and CDR2 YNNKEL come from the germline V gene (reference sequence). This CDR3 has 13 amino acids.

J is TRBJ1-1 and V is TRBV3-1 (or the pseudogene TRBV3-2), with 8 bases aligning to TRBD1. This CDR3 is 15 amino acids long. The germline CDR1 and CDR2 sequences are LGHDT and YNNKEL (reference sequence). The junction had 5 bases not matched to a gene; V was cut back by 4 bases and J by 1 base. CDR3 residues: CASSPRTGTNTEAFF. CDR3 DNA: TGTGCCAGCAGCCCACGGACAGGGACGAACACTGAAGCTTTCTTT.

The V gene is TRBV7-2, the J gene TRBJ2-7; tentatively, D is TRBD1 or TRBD2 (6 bases each). The V gene lost 1 base and the J gene lost 2 bases, with 9 bases spanning the gap. Germline V gene lookup returns CDR1 SGHTA and CDR2 FQGNSA. CDR3 size: 14 residues. The DNA of the CDR3 is TGTGCCAGCAGCTTAGACGGGGGCCCCTACGAGCAGTACTTC. Translating it yields CASSLDGGPYEQYF.

The V gene is TRBV7-2, the J gene TRBJ1-2, with a weak D call TRBD1 (5 bases). V dropped 4 bases and J dropped 6 bases, with 12 bases sitting between them. Germline CDR1 SGHTA, CDR2 FQGNSA. This CDR3 has 13 amino acids. The CDR3 DNA follows: TGTGCCAGCAGCTCAGCCCAGGGAGATGGCTACACCTTC. Translation gives CASSSAQGDGYTF.

The gene calls are TRBV20-1 and TRBJ2-3, with D perhaps matching TRBD1 or TRBD2 (5 bases each). V shed 3 bases and J shed 2 bases, with 12 bases lying between them. The CDR3 is 14 amino acids. Looked up from germline, CDR1 is DFQATT and CDR2 is SNEGSKA (reference sequence). The CDR3 here is CSASGQGDTDTQYF. CDR3 in DNA: TGCAGTGCTAGTGGGCAGGGAGACACAGATACGCAGTATTTT.

The table lists this clone with a count of one. This chain uses TRBV2 with TRBJ1-1; D remains ambiguous. Germline V CDR1 and CDR2: SNHLY, FYNNEI. Trimming shortened V by 6 bases and J by 14 bases, and 16 bases separated the two germline ends. The CDR3 consists of 11 residues. This chain's CDR3 is CASSSSPVVFF. The CDR3 DNA follows: TGTGCCAGCAGCTCTAGCCCCGTGGTATTCTTT.

This clone was detected only once. The gene calls are TRBV10-1 and TRBJ1-6, with TRBD1 matching over 7 bases. Germline values: CDR1 WNHNN, CDR2 SYGVQD (reference sequence). The CDR3 has 13 amino acids. V lost 7 bases and J lost 10; bases outside the gene matches: 7. CDR3 amino acids: CASNEGGVSPLHF. The CDR3 DNA sequence: TGCGCCAGCAATGAAGGGGGCGTCTCACCCCTCCACTTT.

V gene TRBV18 combines with J gene TRBJ1-2; no clear D. Germline CDR1 reads KGHSH; CDR2 reads LQKENI. The germline V and J ends were trimmed by 2 bases and 8 bases, with 6 bases remaining between them. This CDR3 is 11 amino acids long. The CDR3 here is CASSPREGYTF. In DNA, the CDR3 is TGTGCCAGCTCACCAAGGGAAGGCTACACCTTC.

This chain joins TRBV7-2 and TRBJ2-7; D is ambiguous. Germline assignment: CDR1 SGHTA and CDR2 FQGNSA. This CDR3 is 13 amino acids long. The V end was cut by 3 bases, the J end by 4 bases, with 10 bases between. This chain's CDR3 is CASSFGMFYEQYF. CDR3 DNA sequence: TGTGCCAGCAGCTTCGGAATGTTTTACGAGCAGTACTTC.

This chain connects TRBV11-2 to TRBJ1-2; tentatively, D is TRBD1 (5 bases). The V end was cut by 0 bases, the J end by 8 bases, with 13 bases between. Germline CDR1 SGHAT, CDR2 FQNNGV. This CDR3 comprises 14 residues. The CDR3 coding sequence is TGTGCCAGCAGCTTAGATGGCCCAGGGCGCGGCTACACCTTC. Its translation: CASSLDGPGRGYTF.

The chain combines TRBV27 with TRBJ1-1, with D unresolved. The V gene lost 6 bases and the J gene lost 0 bases, with 8 bases spanning the gap. CDR1 is MNHEY and CDR2 is SMNVEV in the germline V gene (reference sequence). The CDR3 contains 13 residues. The CDR3 reads CASRFGVNTEAFF. CDR3 coding DNA: TGTGCCAGCAGGTTCGGAGTGAACACTGAAGCTTTCTTT.

This sequence joins TRBV6-5 and TRBJ1-5; 8 bases align to TRBD1. Germline V gene sequence: CDR1 MNHEY, CDR2 SVGAGI. The CDR3 has 15 amino acids. The trim removed 5 bases at V and 0 bases at J, leaving 3 bases unmatched. The CDR3 region is CASSRTGNSNQPQHF. The CDR3 nucleotides are TGTGCCAGCAGTCGGACAGGGAATAGCAATCAGCCCCAGCATTTT.

The chain employs TRBV7-2 and TRBJ2-7, with a weak D call TRBD2 (7 bases). V lost 5 bases to trimming and J lost 4 bases, with 18 bases between them. Germline CDR1 reads SGHTA; CDR2 reads FQGNSA. The CDR3 length is 15 residues. As DNA, the CDR3 is TGTGCCAGCAGCCCCAGGGGAGGGAGCTGGTACGAGCAGTACTTC. It translates to CASSPRGGSWYEQYF. Filled out from reference TRBV7-2 and TRBJ2-7, the complete variable domain reads GAGVSQSPSNKVTEKGKDVELRCDPISGHTALYWYRQSLGQGLEFLIYFQGNSAPDKSGLPSDRFSAERTGGSVSTLTIQRTQQEDSAVYLCASSPRGGSWYEQYFGPGTRLTVT.

J is TRBJ1-5 and V is TRBV7-6; 12 bases agree with TRBD1. The CDR3 is 16 residues long. CDR1 SGHVS and CDR2 FNYEAQ come from the germline V gene. V gave up 5 bases and J gave up 5 bases; unmatched junction bases: 7. The CDR3 here is CASSPGTGGAYQPQHF. In DNA, the CDR3 is TGTGCCAGCAGCCCCGGGACAGGGGGCGCATATCAGCCCCAGCATTTT.

The V gene is TRBV3-1 (or the pseudogene TRBV3-2), the J gene TRBJ1-2, with 9 bases matching TRBD1. With 3 bases clipped from V and 9 bases from J, the junction kept 8 bases outside the gene matches. CDR1 is LGHDT, CDR2 YNNKEL, per germline (reference sequence). The CDR3 loop spans 14 amino acids. CDR3 region: CASSHNDRGKSYTF. For the CDR3, the DNA is TGTGCCAGCAGCCACAACGACAGGGGGAAAAGCTACACCTTC.